Shown below are 18 T cell receptor beta chains from a single sample sequenced in a study of neurological immune-mediated disorders. In TCRdb, the 5' RACE reads were re-called with MiXCR into one record per CDR3 protein. The table includes over 11,000 distinct CDR3 sequences, under 8% detected once. The sample was CD8+ T cells from blood. The origin of the receptors is a woman between 35 and 50 years old in good health.

This clonotype has a count of ten or more. The V call is TRBV7-2, the J call TRBJ2-2; D remains ambiguous. Trimming removed 0 bases from V and 6 bases from J, with 5 bases in between. From germline, CDR1 is SGHTA and CDR2 FQGNSA. The CDR3 has 13 amino acids. This chain's CDR3 is CASSLAGPGELFF. DNA of the CDR3: TGTGCCAGCAGCTTAGCAGGACCCGGGGAGCTGTTTTTT.

In regard to this clonotype: Its ends do not fully match the called genes, so a read error is possible. The chain employs TRBV20-1 and TRBJ2-7, with unresolved D. The germline V gene encodes CDR1 DFQATT and CDR2 SNEGSKA (reference sequence). There are 13 residues in the CDR3. This chain's CDR3 is CSARVESSYDQYF. The CDR3 DNA reads as TGCAGTGCTAGGGTAGAGAGCTCCTACGATCAGTACTTC.

Details on this clonotype: The germline gene is not matched at one end of the junction; a read error may be the cause. The V gene is TRBV4-1, the J gene TRBJ1-1; weak D call: TRBD1 (6 bases). CDR1 is MGHRA, CDR2 YSYEKL, per germline. This CDR3 region has 15 residues. CDR3 nucleotide sequence: TGCGCCAGCAGTAATCCCCTCAGGGGAAACACTGAAACTTTCTTT. This sequence encodes CASSNPLRGNTETFF.

The chain carries TRBV6-5 and TRBJ1-2, with a weak D call TRBD1 (5 bases). Germline V gene data show CDR1 as MNHEY and CDR2 as SVGAGI. Trimming cost V 7 bases and J 6 bases, with 12 bases left between them. This CDR3 region has 12 residues. This CDR3 is CASTVVGDGYTF. The CDR3 nucleotides read TGTGCCAGCACAGTGGTGGGGGATGGCTACACCTTC.

This clonotype was counted ten times or more. This chain joins TRBV20-1 and TRBJ2-7; no clear D. This CDR3 has 13 residues. Germline V CDR1 and CDR2: DFQATT, SNEGSKA (reference sequence). V was trimmed by 1 base and J by 1 base, leaving 8 bases between them. This CDR3 is CSARGGRSYEQYF. The DNA for the CDR3 is TGCAGTGCTAGAGGGGGTAGGTCCTACGAGCAGTACTTC.

This clonotype was recorded at least ten times. The chain links TRBV5-1 to TRBJ1-1; tentative D call: TRBD1 (6 bases). Germline V gene data show CDR1 as SGHRS and CDR2 as YFSETQ. V lost 4 bases to trimming and J lost 1 base, with 17 bases between them. The CDR3 runs 16 residues. CDR3 region: CASSAGTSRGNTEAFF. The CDR3 DNA reads TGCGCCAGCAGCGCGGGGACCTCCAGGGGGAACACTGAAGCTTTCTTT.

This clonotype showed up many times. The V and J genes are TRBV20-1 and TRBJ1-1; D unresolved. The CDR3 loop spans 14 amino acids. V was trimmed by 0 bases and J by 5 bases, leaving 13 bases between them. Germline lookup yields CDR1 DFQATT and CDR2 SNEGSKA (reference sequence). Written as DNA, the CDR3 is TGCAGTGCTAGAGAACAAGGAAGAAGTACTGAAGCTTTCTTT. Translating gives CSAREQGRSTEAFF.

The table lists this clonotype with many counts. This chain connects TRBV20-1 to TRBJ2-1; TRBD2 might be the D (6 bases). This CDR3 has 14 amino acids. The germline V and J ends were trimmed by 3 bases and 10 bases, with 19 bases remaining between them. Germline V gene data show CDR1 as DFQATT and CDR2 as SNEGSKA (reference sequence). In nucleotides, the CDR3 is TGCAGTGCTAGTTTCGCAGATAGCGGTTTGGAGCAGTTCTTC. As protein: CSASFADSGLEQFF.

This clonotype appeared many times. The chain employs TRBV5-6 and TRBJ2-7, with D possibly being TRBD1 (6 bases). This CDR3 is 13 amino acids long. V was pared by 2 bases and J by 6 bases, with 12 bases between. Germline V gives CDR1 SGHDT, CDR2 YYEEEE. For the CDR3, the DNA is TGTGCCAGCAGCTTATTTCAGGGGACCGAGCAGTACTTC. It yields the protein CASSLFQGTEQYF.

This clonotype was recorded at least ten times. This could be a read error, since a much larger clone is one nucleotide away. This chain connects TRBV5-1 to TRBJ1-2, with D perhaps TRBD1 (5 bases). The CDR3 is 13 residues long. Germline V gene sequence: CDR1 SGHRS, CDR2 YFSETQ. V lost 4 bases to trimming and J lost 4 bases, with 11 bases between them. In DNA form, the CDR3 reads TGCGCCAGCAGCGCTGAACAGGTCTATGGCTACACCTTC. Translating gives CASSAEQVYGYTF.

This clonotype was observed at least ten times. This sequence joins TRBV7-8 and TRBJ2-1; 7 bases are a match to TRBD2. V lost 3 bases to trimming and J lost 10 bases; unmatched junction nucleotides: 3. There are 12 residues in the CDR3. The germline V gene has CDR1 SGHVS and CDR2 FQNEAQ. The DNA for the CDR3 is TGTGCCAGCAGCTTGGGAGGGACCGAGCAGTTCTTC. It codes for CASSLGGTEQFF.

This clonotype showed up many times. V gene TRBV7-8 combines with J gene TRBJ2-7; 12 bases agree with TRBD2. This CDR3 spans 15 amino acids. The germline CDR1 and CDR2 sequences are SGHVS and FQNEAQ. With V trimmed by 5 bases and J by 5 bases, 7 bases remained unmatched. The DNA for the CDR3 is TGTGCCAGCAGCCTATCTAGCGGGGGGGCAAACGAGCAGTACTTC. As protein: CASSLSSGGANEQYF.

This clonotype appeared many times. The rearrangement links TRBV3-1 to TRBJ2-1, with 10 bases lining up with TRBD2. From germline, CDR1 is LGHDT and CDR2 YNNKEL (reference sequence). V lost 3 bases to trimming and J lost 8 bases; unmatched junction nucleotides: 7. The CDR3 extends over 15 amino acids. The CDR3, as DNA: TGTGCCAGCAGCCAGGGGACTAGCGTTGCCGATGAGCAGTTCTTC. It codes for CASSQGTSVADEQFF.

This clonotype was detected ten times or more. The V gene is TRBV28, the J gene TRBJ2-5; 12 bases fit TRBD1. This CDR3 has 15 residues. Germline lookup yields CDR1 MDHEN and CDR2 SYDVKM. The V and J ends lost 10 bases and 5 bases, in that order; junction bases with no gene match: 11. In DNA, the CDR3 is TGTGCCACCGAGACCGGGACAGGGGGCTTTGAGACCCAGTACTTC. It codes for CATETGTGGFETQYF.

This clonotype was observed at least ten times. This rearrangement joins TRBV5-1 to TRBJ2-1; 9 bases match TRBD2. In germline, CDR1 is SGHRS, CDR2 YFSETQ. J was trimmed by 4 bases and V by 6 bases; bases with no gene match: 5. The CDR3 length is 14 residues. CDR3 nucleotide sequence: TGCGCCAGCACCTGGACTAGCGAGTACAATGAGCAGTTCTTC. Amino acid sequence: CASTWTSEYNEQFF. The full variable domain, completed using reference TRBV5-1 and TRBJ2-1, is KAGVTQTPRYLIKTRGQQVTLSCSPISGHRSVSWYQQTPGQGLQFLFEYFSETQRNKGNFPGRFSGRQFSNSRSEMNVSTLELGDSALYLCASTWTSEYNEQFFGPGTRLTVL.

In this sample, this clonotype turned up many times. The chain employs TRBV5-1 and TRBJ2-1, with no clear D. Between the trimmed V and J ends, which lost 0 bases and 5 bases, there was a span of 3 bases. The germline V gene has CDR1 SGHRS and CDR2 YFSETQ. The CDR3 covers 12 residues. The CDR3: CASSLVDNEQFF. For the CDR3, the DNA is TGCGCCAGCAGCTTGGTAGACAATGAGCAGTTCTTC.

This clonotype has a count of ten or more. The chain carries TRBV20-1 and TRBJ2-3; 7 bases are shared with TRBD2. This CDR3 is built from 16 residues. The trim removed 4 bases at V and 1 base at J, leaving 11 bases unmatched. Looked up from germline, CDR1 is DFQATT and CDR2 is SNEGSKA (reference sequence). Here the CDR3 DNA reads TGCAGTGCTATCAATCCTCCGGGACTACGCACAGATACGCAGTATTTT. Protein: CSAINPPGLRTDTQYF.

This clonotype has ten or more counts. An end of the junction does not agree with germline; a read error may underlie this. The rearrangement uses TRBV3-1 and TRBJ2-3; D uncertain. The germline V gene has CDR1 LGHDT and CDR2 YNNKEL (reference sequence). The CDR3 has 11 residues. The CDR3, as DNA: TGTGCCAGCAGCCAAGATACCCCACTCGCTTTT. It translates to CASSQDTPLAF.